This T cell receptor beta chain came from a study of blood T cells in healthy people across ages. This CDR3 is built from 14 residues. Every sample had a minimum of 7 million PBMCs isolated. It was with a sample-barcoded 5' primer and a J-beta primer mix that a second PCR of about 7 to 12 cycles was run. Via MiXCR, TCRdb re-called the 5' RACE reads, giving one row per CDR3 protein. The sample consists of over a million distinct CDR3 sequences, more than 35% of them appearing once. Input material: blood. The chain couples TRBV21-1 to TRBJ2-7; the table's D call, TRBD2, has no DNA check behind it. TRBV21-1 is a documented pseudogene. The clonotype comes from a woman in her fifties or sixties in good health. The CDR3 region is CASSKAQLAYEQYF. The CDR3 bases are TGTGCCAGCAGCAAGGCTCAACTAGCCTACGAGCAGTACTTC.